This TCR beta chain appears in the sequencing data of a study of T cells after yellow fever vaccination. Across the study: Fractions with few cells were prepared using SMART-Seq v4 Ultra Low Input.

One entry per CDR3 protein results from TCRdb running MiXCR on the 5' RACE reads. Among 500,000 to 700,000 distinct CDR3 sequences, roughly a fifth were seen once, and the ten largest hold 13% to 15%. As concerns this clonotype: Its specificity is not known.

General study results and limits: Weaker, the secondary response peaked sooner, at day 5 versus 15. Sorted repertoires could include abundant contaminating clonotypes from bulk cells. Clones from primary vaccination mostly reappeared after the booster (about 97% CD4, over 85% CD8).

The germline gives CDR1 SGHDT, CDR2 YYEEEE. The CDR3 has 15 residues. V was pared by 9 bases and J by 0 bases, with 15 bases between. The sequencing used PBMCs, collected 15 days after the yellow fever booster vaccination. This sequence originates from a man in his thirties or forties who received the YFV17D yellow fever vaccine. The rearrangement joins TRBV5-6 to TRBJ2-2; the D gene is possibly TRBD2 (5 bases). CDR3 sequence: CATAWLASNTGELFF. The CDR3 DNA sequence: TGTGCCACGGCCTGGCTAGCCTCGAACACCGGGGAGCTGTTTTTT.